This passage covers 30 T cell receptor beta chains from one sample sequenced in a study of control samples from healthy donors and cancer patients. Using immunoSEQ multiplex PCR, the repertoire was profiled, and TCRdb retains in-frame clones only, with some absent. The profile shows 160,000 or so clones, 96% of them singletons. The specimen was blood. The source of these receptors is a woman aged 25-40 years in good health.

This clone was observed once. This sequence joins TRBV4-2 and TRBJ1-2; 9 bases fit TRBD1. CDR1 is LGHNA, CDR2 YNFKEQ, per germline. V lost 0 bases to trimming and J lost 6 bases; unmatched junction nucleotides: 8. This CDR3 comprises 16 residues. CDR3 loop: CASSQDRAGQGDGYTF. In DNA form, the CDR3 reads TGTGCCAGCAGCCAAGATAGGGCGGGACAGGGTGATGGCTACACCTTC.

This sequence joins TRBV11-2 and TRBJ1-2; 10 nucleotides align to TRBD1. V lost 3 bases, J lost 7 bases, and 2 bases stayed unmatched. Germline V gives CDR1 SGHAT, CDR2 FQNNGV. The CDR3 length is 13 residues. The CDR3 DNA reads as TGTGCCAGCAGCTTGACAGGGGGCGCTGGCTACACCTTC. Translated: CASSLTGGAGYTF.

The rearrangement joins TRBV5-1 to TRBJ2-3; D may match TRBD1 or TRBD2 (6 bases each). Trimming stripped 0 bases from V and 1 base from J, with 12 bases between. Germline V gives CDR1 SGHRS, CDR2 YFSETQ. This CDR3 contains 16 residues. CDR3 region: CASSLETGAGTDTQYF. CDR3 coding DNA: TGCGCCAGCAGCTTGGAGACGGGGGCGGGCACAGATACGCAGTATTTT. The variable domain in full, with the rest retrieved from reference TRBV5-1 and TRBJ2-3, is KAGVTQTPRYLIKTRGQQVTLSCSPISGHRSVSWYQQTPGQGLQFLFEYFSETQRNKGNFPGRFSGRQFSNSRSEMNVSTLELGDSALYLCASSLETGAGTDTQYFGPGTRLTVL.

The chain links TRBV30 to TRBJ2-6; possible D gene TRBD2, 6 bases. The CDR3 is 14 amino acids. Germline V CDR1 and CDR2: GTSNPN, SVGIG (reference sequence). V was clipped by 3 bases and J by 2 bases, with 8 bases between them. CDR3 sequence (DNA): TGTGCCTGGAGGGGGGGAGCTGGGGCCAACGTCCTGACTTTC. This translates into CAWRGGAGANVLTF.

In DNA, the CDR3 is TGTGCCCCGCCTGCGACAGGGGGGTGTGGCTACACCTTC. Translation gives CAPPATGGCGYTF. The V and J genes are TRBV11-2 and TRBJ1-2; the match to TRBD1 covers 9 bases. From germline, CDR1 is SGHAT and CDR2 FQNNGV. The V gene end was trimmed by 11 bases and the J gene end by 7 bases; junction bases not matched to a gene: 11. This CDR3 spans 13 amino acids. The full variable domain, with the rest looked up from reference TRBV11-2 and TRBJ1-2, is EAGVAQSPRYKIIEKRQSVAFWCNPISGHATLYWYQQILGQGPKLLIQFQNNGVVDDSQLPKDRFSAERLKGVDSTLKIQPAKLEDSAVYLCAPPATGGCGYTFGSGTRLTVV.

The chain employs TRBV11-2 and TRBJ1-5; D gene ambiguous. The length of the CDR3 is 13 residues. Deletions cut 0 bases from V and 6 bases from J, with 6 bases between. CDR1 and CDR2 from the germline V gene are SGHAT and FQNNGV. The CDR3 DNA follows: TGTGCCAGCAGCTTAGATCGGGTTCAGCCCCAGCATTTT. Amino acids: CASSLDRVQPQHF.

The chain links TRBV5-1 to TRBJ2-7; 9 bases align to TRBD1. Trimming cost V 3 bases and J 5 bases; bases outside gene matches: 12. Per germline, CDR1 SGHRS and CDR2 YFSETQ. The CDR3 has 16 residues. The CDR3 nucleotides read TGCGCCAGCAGCTCGCCTCTAGACAGGGGGATGAACGAGCAGTACTTC. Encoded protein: CASSSPLDRGMNEQYF.

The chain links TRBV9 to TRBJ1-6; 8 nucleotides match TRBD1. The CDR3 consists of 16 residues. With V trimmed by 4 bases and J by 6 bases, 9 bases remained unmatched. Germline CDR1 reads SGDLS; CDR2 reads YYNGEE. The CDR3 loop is CASSTTGTGINSPLHF. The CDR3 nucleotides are TGTGCCAGCAGCACGACGGGGACAGGCATTAATTCACCCCTCCACTTT. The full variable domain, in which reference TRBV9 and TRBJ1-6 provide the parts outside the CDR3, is DSGVTQTPKHLITATGQRVTLRCSPRSGDLSVYWYQQSLDQGLQFLIQYYNGEERAKGNILERFSAQQFPDLHSELNLSSLELGDSALYFCASSTTGTGINSPLHFGNGTRLTVT.

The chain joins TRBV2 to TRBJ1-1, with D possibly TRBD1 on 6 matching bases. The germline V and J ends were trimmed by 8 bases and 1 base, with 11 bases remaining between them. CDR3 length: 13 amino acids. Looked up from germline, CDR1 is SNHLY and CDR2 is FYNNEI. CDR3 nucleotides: TGTGCCAGCCGGACAGAAACGAACACTGAAGCTTTCTTT. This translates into CASRTETNTEAFF.

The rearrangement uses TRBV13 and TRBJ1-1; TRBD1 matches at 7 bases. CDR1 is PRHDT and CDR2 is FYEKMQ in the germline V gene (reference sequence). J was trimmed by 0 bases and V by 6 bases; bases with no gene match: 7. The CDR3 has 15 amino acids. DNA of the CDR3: TGTGCCAGCAGGCCCCAGGGGGAAGTGAACACTGAAGCTTTCTTT. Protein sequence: CASRPQGEVNTEAFF.

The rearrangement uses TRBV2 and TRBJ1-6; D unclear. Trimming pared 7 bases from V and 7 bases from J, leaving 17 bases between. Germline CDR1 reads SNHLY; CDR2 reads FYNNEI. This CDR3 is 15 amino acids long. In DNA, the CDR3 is TGTGCCAGCATCGGTAACTGGGCCTTCAATTCACCCCTCCACTTT. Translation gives CASIGNWAFNSPLHF.

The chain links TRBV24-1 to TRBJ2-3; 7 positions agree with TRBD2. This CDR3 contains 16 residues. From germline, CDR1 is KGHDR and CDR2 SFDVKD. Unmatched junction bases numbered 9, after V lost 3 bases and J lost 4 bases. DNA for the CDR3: TGTGCCACCAGTGATGGTGGAGCGGGATGGGCAGATACGCAGTATTTT. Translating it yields CATSDGGAGWADTQYF.

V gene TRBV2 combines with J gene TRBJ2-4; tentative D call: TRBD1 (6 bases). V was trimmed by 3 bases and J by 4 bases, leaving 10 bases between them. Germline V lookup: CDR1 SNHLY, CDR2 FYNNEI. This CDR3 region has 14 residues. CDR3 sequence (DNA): TGTGCCAGCAGTGAGGTGGGGGCGAAAAACATTCAGTACTTC. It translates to CASSEVGAKNIQYF.

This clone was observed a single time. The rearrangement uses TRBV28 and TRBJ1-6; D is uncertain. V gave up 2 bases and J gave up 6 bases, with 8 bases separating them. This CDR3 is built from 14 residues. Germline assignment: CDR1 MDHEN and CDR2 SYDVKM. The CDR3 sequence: CASSLRQSNSPLHF. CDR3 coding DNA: TGTGCCAGCAGTTTACGGCAGTCTAATTCACCCCTCCACTTT.

CDR3 nucleotides: TGTGCCAGCAGTGGGGGACATTTGGTTTCAGATACGCAGTATTTT. Its protein product is CASSGGHLVSDTQYF. The chain couples TRBV2 to TRBJ2-3; a weak D match, TRBD1 (6 bases). The germline V gene encodes CDR1 SNHLY and CDR2 FYNNEI. The CDR3 length is 15 residues. V was pared by 4 bases and J by 4 bases, with 15 bases between.

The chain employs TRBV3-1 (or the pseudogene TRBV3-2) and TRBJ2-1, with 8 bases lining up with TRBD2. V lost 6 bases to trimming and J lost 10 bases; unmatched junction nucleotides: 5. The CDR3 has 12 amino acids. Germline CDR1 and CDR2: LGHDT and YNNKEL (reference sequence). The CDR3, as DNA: TGTGCCAGCAGGCGGAGCGGGGGAGAGCAGTTCTTC. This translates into CASRRSGGEQFF.

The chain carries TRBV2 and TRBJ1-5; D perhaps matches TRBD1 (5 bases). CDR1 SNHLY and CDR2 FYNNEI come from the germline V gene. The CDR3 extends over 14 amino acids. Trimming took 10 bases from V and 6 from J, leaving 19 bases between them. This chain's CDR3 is CATTLKLGGQPQHF. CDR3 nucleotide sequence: TGTGCCACGACCCTTAAGCTTGGGGGTCAGCCCCAGCATTTT.

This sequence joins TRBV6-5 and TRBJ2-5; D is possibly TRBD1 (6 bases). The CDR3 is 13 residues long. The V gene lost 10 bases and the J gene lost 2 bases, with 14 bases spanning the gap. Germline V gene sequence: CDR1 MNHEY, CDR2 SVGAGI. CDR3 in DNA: TGTGCCACCCGGCGGACAGCTCAAGAGACCCAGTACTTC. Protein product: CATRRTAQETQYF.

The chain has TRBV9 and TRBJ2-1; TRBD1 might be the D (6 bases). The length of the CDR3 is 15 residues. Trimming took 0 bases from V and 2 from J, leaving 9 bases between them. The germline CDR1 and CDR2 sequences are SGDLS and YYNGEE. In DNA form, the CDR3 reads TGTGCCAGCAGCGTAGATCACAGGGCCTACAATGAGCAGTTCTTC. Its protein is CASSVDHRAYNEQFF.

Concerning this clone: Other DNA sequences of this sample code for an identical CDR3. The CDR3 loop reads CASSFAGNTEAFF. The CDR3 coding sequence is TGCGCCAGCAGCTTTGCTGGGAACACTGAAGCTTTCTTT. V gene TRBV5-1 combines with J gene TRBJ1-1; D not resolved. Germline lookup yields CDR1 SGHRS and CDR2 YFSETQ. This CDR3 comprises 13 residues. V lost 2 bases and J 1 base, leaving 6 bases between the germline ends. Drawing the rest from reference TRBV5-1 and TRBJ1-1, the complete variable domain is KAGVTQTPRYLIKTRGQQVTLSCSPISGHRSVSWYQQTPGQGLQFLFEYFSETQRNKGNFPGRFSGRQFSNSRSEMNVSTLELGDSALYLCASSFAGNTEAFFGQGTRLTVV.

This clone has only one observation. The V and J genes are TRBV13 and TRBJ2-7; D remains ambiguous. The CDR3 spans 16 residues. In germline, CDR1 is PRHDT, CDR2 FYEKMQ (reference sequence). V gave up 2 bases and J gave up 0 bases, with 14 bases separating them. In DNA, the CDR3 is TGTGCCAGCAGCTTAAGTACGGGCCAGAGCTCCTACGAGCAGTACTTC. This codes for CASSLSTGQSSYEQYF.

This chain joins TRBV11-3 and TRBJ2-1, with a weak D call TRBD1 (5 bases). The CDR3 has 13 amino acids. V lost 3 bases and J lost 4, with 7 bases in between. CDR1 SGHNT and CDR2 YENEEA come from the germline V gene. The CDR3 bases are TGTGCCAGCAGCTTGCAGGGTTACAATGAGCAGTTCTTC. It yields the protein CASSLQGYNEQFF.

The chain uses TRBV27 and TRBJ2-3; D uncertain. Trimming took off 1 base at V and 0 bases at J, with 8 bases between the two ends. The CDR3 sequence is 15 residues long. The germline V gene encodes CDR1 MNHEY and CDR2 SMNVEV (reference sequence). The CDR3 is CASSLLPTSTDTQYF. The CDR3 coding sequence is TGTGCCAGCAGTTTATTGCCAACTAGCACAGATACGCAGTATTTT.

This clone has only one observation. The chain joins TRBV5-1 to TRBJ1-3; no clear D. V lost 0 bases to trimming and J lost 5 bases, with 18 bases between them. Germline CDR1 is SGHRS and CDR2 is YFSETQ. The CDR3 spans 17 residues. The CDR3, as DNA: TGCGCCAGCAGCTTGGATCGCGGCGGGCTTTCGAGAAACACCATATATTTT. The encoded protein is CASSLDRGGLSRNTIYF.

The CDR3 reads CASTERRAGGETQYF. CDR3 DNA sequence: TGTGCCAGCACCGAACGGCGGGCTGGGGGAGAGACCCAGTACTTC. The V gene is TRBV2, the J gene TRBJ2-5; D could derive from TRBD1 or TRBD2 (5 bases each). The CDR3 totals 15 residues. With 7 bases removed from V and 4 bases from J, the gap between germline ends came to 19 bases. Germline loops: CDR1 SNHLY, CDR2 FYNNEI.

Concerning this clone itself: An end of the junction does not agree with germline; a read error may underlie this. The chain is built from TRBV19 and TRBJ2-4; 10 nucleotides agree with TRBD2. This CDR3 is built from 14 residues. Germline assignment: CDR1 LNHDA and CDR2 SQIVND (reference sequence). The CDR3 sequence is CASTIAGGLNIQYF. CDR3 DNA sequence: TGTGCCAGTACTATAGCGGGGGGCTTGAACATTCAGTACTTC.

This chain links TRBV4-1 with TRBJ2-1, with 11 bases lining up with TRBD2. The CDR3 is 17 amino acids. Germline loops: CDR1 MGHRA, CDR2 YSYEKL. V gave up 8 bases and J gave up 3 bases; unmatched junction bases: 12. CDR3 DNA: TGCGCCAGCTCGGGACTAGCGGTCCGGGGGAGCTACAATGAGCAGTTCTTC. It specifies CASSGLAVRGSYNEQFF.

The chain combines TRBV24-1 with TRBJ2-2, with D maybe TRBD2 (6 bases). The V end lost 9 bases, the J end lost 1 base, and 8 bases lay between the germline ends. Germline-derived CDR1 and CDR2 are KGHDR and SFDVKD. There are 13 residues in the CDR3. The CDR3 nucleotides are TGTGCCACCGGGGACTTGAACACCGGGGAGCTGTTTTTT. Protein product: CATGDLNTGELFF.

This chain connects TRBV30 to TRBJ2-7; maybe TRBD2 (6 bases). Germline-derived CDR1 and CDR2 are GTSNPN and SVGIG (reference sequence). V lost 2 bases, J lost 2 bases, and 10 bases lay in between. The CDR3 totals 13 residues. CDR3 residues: CAWSLGLTYEQYF. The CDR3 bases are TGTGCCTGGAGTTTGGGACTGACCTACGAGCAGTACTTC.

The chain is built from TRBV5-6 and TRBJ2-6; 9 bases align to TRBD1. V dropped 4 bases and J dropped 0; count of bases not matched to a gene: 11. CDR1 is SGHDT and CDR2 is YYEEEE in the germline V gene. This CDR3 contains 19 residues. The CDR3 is CASSERADRGFSGANVLTF. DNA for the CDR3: TGTGCCAGCAGCGAAAGAGCCGACAGGGGGTTCTCTGGGGCCAACGTCCTGACTTTC.